This TCR beta chain is drawn from a study of T cells in Graves' hyperthyroidism and ophthalmopathy (dated by TCRdb to between 2018 and 2021). For context, the study as a whole: Peripheral blood samples were taken at initial diagnosis, before any treatment was given. TCR V-J signatures able to tell the groups apart were searched for in a discovery cohort of around 95 patients, of whom fewer than 45 had Graves' ophthalmopathy and roughly 58 had stable Graves' hyperthyroidism. An independent validation cohort of under 20 hyperthyroidism patients and about 15 patients who later progressed to ophthalmopathy tested prospective prediction of ophthalmopathy. The 75 to 100 discovery patients were divided at random into training and test sets in a 7:3 ratio. In addition, the study compared T-cell repertoires in thyroid tissue and in blood from about 6 Graves' hyperthyroidism patients. After sampling, hyperthyroidism patients received methimazole starting at 30 mg daily, and ophthalmopathy patients received high-dose intravenous methylprednisolone. According to the paper, TCR Vbeta CDR3 sequencing was carried out on roughly 130 peripheral blood samples, which came from over 40 ophthalmopathy, around 74 hyperthyroidism and around 17 progressor patients. On the study overall, not on this receptor specifically: A model built on a 13 V-J signature distinguished ophthalmopathy from stable hyperthyroidism, reaching 85% to 90% sensitivity and about 81% specificity in cross-validation and 80%/75% in testing. In validation, the model predicted progression to ophthalmopathy with over 60% sensitivity and over 72% specificity, a median of 6.5 months before onset. Most expanded thyroid clonotypes (frequency above 0.001) were also detected in blood, suggesting blood repertoires may reflect thyroid immune responses. Sample size was not statistically predetermined, and blinding of investigators to group allocation was not performed.

Points on this clonotype: It lacks a known antigen. No clone much larger than this one lies a single base away; base qualities are absent.

TCR beta CDR3 regions were amplified from RNA transcripts. A first-round RT-PCR of the TCR CDR3 used the HTBI primer set with the Qiagen OneStep RT-PCR kit. Libraries were constructed in a second round of multiplex PCR, after which size selection and purification were performed. Paired-end sequencing of the libraries was performed with 100 bp reads on an Illumina HiSeq2000. The authors processed their data as follows. SOAPnuke was used to process the raw data, throwing out any read that contained adapters or uncalled bases, had a mean Phred below 15, or lacked an exact constant-primer or identifier match. High-quality paired reads were merged using COPE v1.2.5, and each unique nucleotide sequence was defined as a clonotype. MiTCR v1.1 was used to align clonotypes to the IMGT TRBV, TRBD and TRBJ reference segments. The analysis included only V-J combinations with a frequency above 0.0001, which together covered over 98% of the repertoires. The TCS score was defined as the ratio of F50 (clonal expansion) to E x V (chaos), calculated using BLOSUM62-based TCRdist between CDR3 peptides within each V-J. Welch's t-statistics and random forest reduced just over 500 V-J features to 10 to 15, which were used in a naive Bayes classifier (R e1071). Starting from the raw public reads, TCRdb applied fastp trimming at Q25, assembled clones with MiXCR and retained in-frame beta chains. Each CDR3 protein appears once, grouped with its most common genes and DNA. The V and J calls come from TCRdb's annotation, not from the publication. The sample yields hundreds of thousands of distinct CDR3 sequences; roughly a sixth were counted once. Roughly a sixth of the sample comes from the top ten.

Hyperthyroidism patients were newly diagnosed, had a disease duration of under 2 months, and were aged 18 to 65 years. The study excluded patients with uncontrolled infections, other autoimmune diseases, pregnancy or lactation. Clinical symptoms, serum thyroxine and TRAb, thyroid ultrasound, and orbital computed tomography formed the basis for the diagnoses. Blood from progressor patients was drawn when they were first diagnosed with hyperthyroidism, before any ophthalmopathy symptoms appeared. PBMCs were separated from roughly 9.6 ml of fresh peripheral blood using Ficoll-Paque density gradient centrifugation. Progressor patients were first diagnosed with Graves' hyperthyroidism and then developed ophthalmopathy during follow-up. Total RNA was extracted using Trizol reagent, and RNA quality was assessed on an Agilent 2100 Bioanalyzer. Deletion took 0 bases off V and 4 bases off J, with a span of 10 bases between the germline ends. Taken from the germline V gene, the CDR1 and CDR2 loops are LGHNT and FRNRAP. The CDR3, from cysteine to phenylalanine, totals 16 residues. The only DNA kept is the CDR3, 48 bases in frame from the first base.

What was sequenced was blood. This receptor was obtained from a woman aged 50 to 60 with Graves' hyperthyroidism that later progressed to Graves' ophthalmopathy. The rearranged chain carries TRBV12-5 and TRBJ2-6, and perhaps TRBD1 as D gene, on 6 matching bases. The CDR3 has the sequence CASGLVEGDGANVLTF. The base sequence is TGTGCTAGTGGTTTGGTAGAGGGGGACGGGGCCAACGTCCTGACTTTC.